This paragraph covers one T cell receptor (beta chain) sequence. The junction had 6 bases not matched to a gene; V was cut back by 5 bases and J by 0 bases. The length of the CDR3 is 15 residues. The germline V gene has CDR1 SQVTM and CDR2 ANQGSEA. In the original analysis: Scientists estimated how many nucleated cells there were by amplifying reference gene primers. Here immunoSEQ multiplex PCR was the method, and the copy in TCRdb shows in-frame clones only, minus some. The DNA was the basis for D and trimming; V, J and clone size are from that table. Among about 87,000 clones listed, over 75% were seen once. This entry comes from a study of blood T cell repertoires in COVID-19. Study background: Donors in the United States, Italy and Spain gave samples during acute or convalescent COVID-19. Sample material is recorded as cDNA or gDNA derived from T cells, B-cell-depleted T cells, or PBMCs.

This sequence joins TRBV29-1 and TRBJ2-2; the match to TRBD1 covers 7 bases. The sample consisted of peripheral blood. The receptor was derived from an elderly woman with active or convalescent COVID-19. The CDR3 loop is CSVQAGTANTGELFF. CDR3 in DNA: TGCAGCGTTCAGGCCGGGACAGCGAACACCGGGGAGCTGTTTTTT.